There are a few counts of the clone carrying this T cell receptor (beta chain). Original analysis: Reference gene primer amplification gave estimated nucleated cell counts. Method: immunoSEQ multiplex PCR; TCRdb's copy keeps in-frame clones and lacks some. For V, J and clone size, that table is used; D and trimming come from the DNA. This table has fewer than 55,000 clones, 68% appearing once. The data stem from a study of blood T cell repertoires in COVID-19. Sequenced input: peripheral blood. The receptor's source is a woman in her 70s with acute or convalescent COVID-19.

The CDR3 is CASSIQKNTEAFF. The CDR3 DNA reads TGTGCCAGTAGTATCCAGAAGAACACTGAAGCTTTCTTT. The rearrangement joins TRBV19 to TRBJ1-1; D gene ambiguous. The CDR3 loop spans 13 amino acids. The V end lost 3 bases, the J end lost 1 base, and 6 bases lay between the germline ends. Per germline, CDR1 LNHDA and CDR2 SQIVND (reference sequence).